These 17 T cell receptor beta chains were all obtained from the same sample, sequenced in a study of T cells after yellow fever vaccination. TCRdb independently ran MiXCR on the 5' RACE reads; one entry per CDR3 protein. This sample has hundreds of thousands of distinct CDR3 sequences; about 3.5% occur once, and the top ten carry 23%. The source material was PBMCs, sampled on the day of the yellow fever booster vaccination. These receptors originate from a man between 18 and 29 years old who received the YFV17D yellow fever vaccine.

The rearrangement uses TRBV7-3 and TRBJ1-2; no clear D gene. This CDR3 region has 15 residues. V shed 5 bases and J shed 0 bases, with 13 bases lying between them. The germline V gene encodes CDR1 SGHTA and CDR2 FQGTGA. The CDR3 DNA is TGTGCCAGCAGCAAAGCAGTTCTGGCTAACTATGGCTACACCTTC. It translates to CASSKAVLANYGYTF.

Ten or more counts support this clonotype. The chain has TRBV5-1 and TRBJ2-2, with D possibly matching TRBD1 (5 bases). The germline V gene encodes CDR1 SGHRS and CDR2 YFSETQ. The V and J ends lost 4 bases and 6 bases respectively, with 13 bases between them. This CDR3 has 14 amino acids. This chain's CDR3 is CASSAPGAAGELFF. The CDR3 region has the DNA TGCGCCAGCAGCGCCCCTGGGGCAGCCGGGGAGCTGTTTTTT.

This clonotype was counted ten times or more. This chain joins TRBV29-1 and TRBJ1-2; D is ambiguous. CDR3 length: 13 amino acids. Per germline, CDR1 SQVTM and CDR2 ANQGSEA. V was trimmed by 6 bases and J by 8 bases, leaving 19 bases between them. Here the CDR3 DNA reads TGCAGCGTCGGAACCCGGGATCAAGGGGGCTACACCTTC. This translates into CSVGTRDQGGYTF.

This clonotype was seen ten or more times. The J gene is TRBJ2-3, the V gene TRBV7-2; 10 bases are shared with TRBD2. Trimming cost V 3 bases and J 3 bases; bases outside gene matches: 6. CDR1 is SGHTA, CDR2 FQGNSA, per germline. This CDR3 has 16 amino acids. DNA for the CDR3: TGTGCCAGCAGCTTCAGTAGCGGGGGGATAACAGATACGCAGTATTTT. It is translated as CASSFSSGGITDTQYF. Complete variable domain (other parts from reference TRBV7-2 and TRBJ2-3): GAGVSQSPSNKVTEKGKDVELRCDPISGHTALYWYRQSLGQGLEFLIYFQGNSAPDKSGLPSDRFSAERTGGSVSTLTIQRTQQEDSAVYLCASSFSSGGITDTQYFGPGTRLTVL.

This clonotype was seen more than once but under ten times. The rearrangement uses TRBV18 and TRBJ1-5; maybe TRBD1 (5 bases). CDR1 and CDR2 from the germline V gene are KGHSH and LQKENI. The CDR3 spans 13 residues. Trimming cost V 4 bases and J 6 bases, with 10 bases left between them. CDR3: CASSLEQAQPQHF. CDR3 nucleotide sequence: TGTGCCAGCTCACTAGAACAGGCTCAGCCCCAGCATTTT. The full variable domain, with the rest looked up from reference TRBV18 and TRBJ1-5, is NAGVMQNPRHLVRRRGQEARLRCSPMKGHSHVYWYRQLPEEGLKFMVYLQKENIIDESGMPKERFSAEFPKEGPSILRIQQVVRGDSAAYFCASSLEQAQPQHFGDGTRLSIL.

This clonotype was found many times. The chain uses TRBV11-2 and TRBJ2-3, with 8 bases matching TRBD1. The CDR3 loop spans 15 amino acids. The V gene's germline CDR1 is SGHAT and CDR2 FQNNGV. With V trimmed by 5 bases and J by 0 bases, 4 bases remained unmatched. CDR3 bases: TGTGCCAGCAGCCACCACAGGGGGAGCACAGATACGCAGTATTTT. This gives the protein CASSHHRGSTDTQYF.

This clonotype occurred many times. This chain links TRBV20-1 with TRBJ1-1; D might be TRBD1 (6 bases). V was cut by 3 bases and J by 5 bases, with 19 bases left in between. The germline V gene has CDR1 DFQATT and CDR2 SNEGSKA (reference sequence). The CDR3 is made up of 15 amino acids. CDR3 in amino acids: CSASLQQGGGTEAFF. Written as DNA, the CDR3 is TGCAGTGCTAGCTTACAACAGGGAGGAGGGACTGAAGCTTTCTTT.

This clonotype occurred a few times. V is TRBV4-2 and J is TRBJ2-7, with a weak D call TRBD2 (7 bases). The ends were cut back, 3 bases at V and 2 bases at J, with 17 bases in the middle. Germline CDR1 and CDR2: LGHNA and YNFKEQ. CDR3 length: 16 amino acids. The chain's CDR3 is CASSQIGGAGTYEQYF. As DNA, the CDR3 is TGTGCCAGCAGCCAGATAGGGGGGGCGGGGACCTACGAGCAGTACTTC.

This clonotype was seen ten or more times. The rearrangement uses TRBV15 and TRBJ1-5; D remains ambiguous. This CDR3 contains 13 residues. Germline V gives CDR1 LNHNV, CDR2 YYDKDF (reference sequence). V was trimmed by 1 base and J by 6 bases, leaving 7 bases between them. For the CDR3, the DNA is TGTGCCACCAGCAGAGGGGTGGGTCAGCCCCAGCATTTT. It yields the protein CATSRGVGQPQHF.

This clonotype was detected only a few times. This sequence joins TRBV7-3 and TRBJ1-3; 9 nucleotides align to TRBD1. The CDR3 is 17 amino acids. With V trimmed by 5 bases and J by 4 bases, 12 bases remained unmatched. The germline V gene has CDR1 SGHTA and CDR2 FQGTGA. CDR3 coding DNA: TGTGCCAGCAGCCCCCCGGGGTCGGGACAGGGCGGAAACACCATATATTTT. It encodes CASSPPGSGQGGNTIYF.

V is TRBV5-4 and J is TRBJ1-1; D is unresolved. This CDR3 comprises 14 residues. Trimming took off 0 bases at V and 7 bases at J, with 13 bases between the two ends. Germline CDR1 is SGHNT and CDR2 is YYREEE (reference sequence). CDR3 coding DNA: TGTGCCAGCAGCTTGGACAGTTCGTGGGGTGAAGCTTTCTTT. Its protein is CASSLDSSWGEAFF.

J is TRBJ1-6 and V is TRBV5-1, with D unresolved. The germline V gene encodes CDR1 SGHRS and CDR2 YFSETQ. This CDR3 has 18 residues. V lost 4 bases and J 0 bases, leaving 17 bases between the germline ends. CDR3: CASSPDHDGSSYNSPLHF. CDR3 in DNA: TGCGCCAGCAGCCCCGATCATGACGGGAGCTCCTATAATTCACCCCTCCACTTT.

This clonotype was detected many times. The CDR3 sequence is CASTIGGSSYNEQFF. Here the CDR3 DNA reads TGTGCCAGCACTATAGGGGGGAGCTCCTACAATGAGCAGTTCTTC. J is TRBJ2-1 and V is TRBV6-2 or TRBV6-3; D might be TRBD1 or TRBD2, each matching 6 bases. Germline CDR1 MNHEY, CDR2 SVGEGT. The V and J ends lost 7 bases and 0 bases respectively, with 13 bases between them. The CDR3 covers 15 residues.

In this sample, this clonotype turned up many times. The J gene is TRBJ2-7, the V gene TRBV6-2 or TRBV6-3; 10 bases agree with TRBD2. The length of the CDR3 is 17 residues. J gave up 0 bases and V 4 bases, and 9 bases lay outside the gene matches. From germline, CDR1 is MNHEY and CDR2 SVGEGT. CDR3 residues: CASSFTALAGFSYEQYV. The CDR3 nucleotides read TGTGCCAGCAGTTTTACCGCACTAGCGGGGTTCTCCTACGAGCAGTACGTC.

This clonotype was counted between two and nine times. The rearrangement uses TRBV12-3 or TRBV12-4 and TRBJ2-1; 7 bases agree with TRBD2. The CDR3 spans 15 residues. After removal of 2 bases from V and 2 bases from J, the junction contained 3 bases not matched to a gene. CDR3 region: CASSLSAGAYNEQFF. CDR3 nucleotide sequence: TGTGCCAGCAGTTTATCGGCGGGGGCCTACAATGAGCAGTTCTTC.

Only one count was recorded for this clonotype. A much larger clone is a single base away; this may be a read error. J is TRBJ2-4 and V is TRBV7-9; 9 bases match TRBD2. CDR1 and CDR2 from the germline V gene are SEHNR and FQNEAQ (reference sequence). The CDR3 extends over 17 amino acids. CDR3 in amino acids: CASSPKAGGLAKNIHYF. CDR3 DNA: TGTGCCAGCAGCCCCAAGGCGGGGGGGCTGGCCAAAAACATTCACTACTTC.

Remarks on this clonotype: The limits of the CDR3 on the DNA are not certain, so only TCRdb's listed CDR3 is given. The chain carries TRBV12-3 or TRBV12-4 and TRBJ2-3; the D call of TRBD1 is as the table states it, not checked on the DNA. The CDR3 spans 12 amino acids, including both terminal residues. CDR3 in amino acids: CASSTSDTTQYF.